These 13 T cell receptor beta chains came from one sample sequenced in a study of cytomegalovirus exposure and HLA in healthy donors. Sequenced by immunoSEQ multiplex PCR; TCRdb stores in-frame clones only, minus some. The sample shows some 120,000 clones, 85% of them seen only once. Sequences were obtained from PBMCs. The source is a woman in her twenties or thirties in good health and CMV-seronegative.

V is TRBV7-2 and J is TRBJ2-7; 8 nucleotides align to TRBD2. The V gene end was trimmed by 0 bases and the J gene end by 3 bases; junction bases not matched to a gene: 1. This CDR3 spans 14 amino acids. The germline V gene encodes CDR1 SGHTA and CDR2 FQGNSA. In DNA, the CDR3 is TGTGCCAGCAGCTTAGCTAGCGGGGTCTACGAGCAGTACTTC. This sequence encodes CASSLASGVYEQYF.

V and J are TRBV30 and TRBJ2-5, with D hard to call. V was pared by 0 bases and J by 5 bases, with 4 bases between. Per germline, CDR1 GTSNPN and CDR2 SVGIG (reference sequence). The CDR3 is 11 amino acids. CDR3 nucleotide sequence: TGTGCCTGGAGTGTCTTGGAGACCCAGTACTTC. This sequence encodes CAWSVLETQYF.

The chain links TRBV5-1 to TRBJ2-7; 10 bases agree with TRBD1. The V gene end was trimmed by 4 bases and the J gene end by 7 bases; junction bases not matched to a gene: 11. Germline V gene lookup returns CDR1 SGHRS and CDR2 YFSETQ. CDR3 length: 15 amino acids. This CDR3 reads CASSLLRQGAEEQYF. The CDR3 nucleotides are TGCGCCAGCAGCCTACTCCGACAGGGGGCGGAGGAGCAGTACTTC. The full variable domain, in which reference TRBV5-1 and TRBJ2-7 provide the parts outside the CDR3, is KAGVTQTPRYLIKTRGQQVTLSCSPISGHRSVSWYQQTPGQGLQFLFEYFSETQRNKGNFPGRFSGRQFSNSRSEMNVSTLELGDSALYLCASSLLRQGAEEQYFGPGTRLTVT.

Comments on this clone: Other DNA sequences in this sample translate to the same CDR3. The chain couples TRBV6-1 to TRBJ1-6, with no clear D. CDR3 size: 13 residues. Trimming pared 0 bases from V and 9 bases from J, leaving 6 bases between. CDR1 and CDR2 from the germline V gene are MNHNS and SASEGT. This chain's CDR3 is CASSEARGSPLHF. In DNA, the CDR3 is TGTGCCAGCAGTGAAGCGCGGGGTTCACCCCTCCACTTT.

The V and J genes are TRBV4-3 and TRBJ2-5, with 10 bases that match TRBD1. The J segment lost 5 bases and the V segment lost 0 bases, leaving 6 bases of the junction unmatched. The CDR3 contains 16 residues. Germline loops: CDR1 LGHNA, CDR2 YSLEER. In DNA form, the CDR3 reads TGCGCCAGCAGCCAAGATTGGGACAGGGGAGGTGAGACCCAGTACTTC. Translated, it gives CASSQDWDRGGETQYF.

The chain combines TRBV14 with TRBJ1-2; maybe TRBD1 (5 bases). The CDR3 extends over 16 amino acids. V was clipped by 5 bases and J by 3 bases, with 19 bases between them. Germline CDR1 reads SGHDN; CDR2 reads FVKESK. The CDR3 protein is CASSRGPQGGDYGYTF. CDR3 DNA sequence: TGTGCCAGCAGCAGAGGTCCGCAGGGAGGCGACTATGGCTACACCTTC. The whole variable domain, filled in from reference TRBV14 and TRBJ1-2, reads EAGVTQFPSHSVIEKGQTVTLRCDPISGHDNLYWYRRVMGKEIKFLLHFVKESKQDESGMPNNRFLAERTGGTYSTLKVQPAELEDSGVYFCASSRGPQGGDYGYTFGSGTRLTVV.

The count of this clone is one. The rearrangement joins TRBV6-5 to TRBJ2-7; TRBD1 matches 7 bases. Trimming cost V 8 bases and J 2 bases; bases outside gene matches: 9. Germline values: CDR1 MNHEY, CDR2 SVGAGI. The CDR3 is 14 amino acids. Written as DNA, the CDR3 is TGTGCCAGCGGAGCCGGGACAGCCGCCTACGAGCAGTACTTC. As protein: CASGAGTAAYEQYF.

This chain links TRBV7-9 with TRBJ1-5; no reliable D call. Germline CDR1 is SEHNR and CDR2 is FQNEAQ (reference sequence). Trimming removed 5 bases at V and 2 bases at J, with 7 bases between. This CDR3 spans 13 amino acids. The DNA of the CDR3 is TGTGCCAGCAGCGGCGAGGGCAATCAGCCCCAGCATTTT. This codes for CASSGEGNQPQHF.

V usage is TRBV18 and J usage is TRBJ2-2; D is unclear. Germline V lookup: CDR1 KGHSH, CDR2 LQKENI. CDR3 length equals 15 residues. Trimming pared 3 bases from V and 3 bases from J, leaving 11 bases between. The CDR3 loop is CASSPTRSHTGELFF. The CDR3 DNA sequence: TGTGCCAGCTCACCGACTCGCAGCCACACCGGGGAGCTGTTTTTT. Combining the CDR3 with reference TRBV18 and TRBJ2-2 gives the whole variable domain NAGVMQNPRHLVRRRGQEARLRCSPMKGHSHVYWYRQLPEEGLKFMVYLQKENIIDESGMPKERFSAEFPKEGPSILRIQQVVRGDSAAYFCASSPTRSHTGELFFGEGSRLTVL.

The V and J genes are TRBV5-8 and TRBJ2-5; 7 nucleotides match TRBD1. Germline CDR1 reads SGHTS; CDR2 reads YDEGEE. With V trimmed by 3 bases and J by 4 bases, 6 bases remained unmatched. The CDR3 covers 14 residues. CDR3 in amino acids: CASSWDSGRETQYF. The DNA for the CDR3 is TGTGCCAGCAGCTGGGACAGCGGCCGAGAGACCCAGTACTTC. The variable domain in full, completed from reference TRBV5-8 and TRBJ2-5, reads EAGVTQSPTHLIKTRGQQATLRCSPISGHTSVYWYQQALGLGLQFLLWYDEGEERNRGNFPPRFSGRQFPNYSSELNVNALELEDSALYLCASSWDSGRETQYFGPGTRLLVL.

The genes are TRBV2 and TRBJ1-3, with 10 bases aligning to TRBD1. The V gene end was trimmed by 6 bases and the J gene end by 1 base; junction bases not matched to a gene: 3. Germline assignment: CDR1 SNHLY and CDR2 FYNNEI. This CDR3 is built from 15 residues. As DNA, the CDR3 is TGTGCCAGCAGAGGACAGGGGGTATCTGGAAACACCATATATTTT. Its translation is CASRGQGVSGNTIYF. The whole variable domain, remainder taken from reference TRBV2 and TRBJ1-3, is EPEVTQTPSHQVTQMGQEVILRCVPISNHLYFYWYRQILGQKVEFLVSFYNNEISEKSEIFDDQFSVERPDGSNFTLKIRSTKLEDSAMYFCASRGQGVSGNTIYFGEGSWLTVV.

In this sample, this clone turned up once. The genes are TRBV19 and TRBJ1-4, with D perhaps matching TRBD1 (5 bases). Trimming took off 9 bases at V and 3 bases at J, with 11 bases between the two ends. From germline, CDR1 is LNHDA and CDR2 SQIVND (reference sequence). This CDR3 contains 13 residues. DNA for the CDR3: TGTGCCAGCTCAGGGTCGGCTAATGAAAAACTGTTTTTT. It yields the protein CASSGSANEKLFF.

Only one count was recorded for this clone. In nucleotides, the CDR3 is TGTGCCAGCAGCTTAGCCGAGGGACAGGGTATTATCCCCGCAACTAATGAAAAACTGTTTTTT. Translating gives CASSLAEGQGIIPATNEKLFF. The genes are TRBV7-2 and TRBJ1-4; 9 bases match TRBD1. The CDR3 runs 21 residues. Losses at the gene ends were 0 bases for V and 0 bases for J; bases not matched to a gene: 14. Germline V gene lookup returns CDR1 SGHTA and CDR2 FQGNSA.